One sample yielded the 6 T cell receptor beta chains listed below, sequenced in a study of metastatic and nonmetastatic thyroid tumors. TCRdb reassembled clones from the PCR reads with MiXCR. The sample comprises 15,000 to 20,000 clones, just over 30% of which are singletons, and about 11% rests with the top ten. None of the patients had undergone any treatment ahead of thyroid surgery. The specimen was blood. The receptors derive from a female donor with papillary thyroid cancer or a benign thyroid nodule (not recorded which). Some clones in this sample may be carry-over from other donors' samples.

This clone was seen many times. This chain joins TRBV5-4 and TRBJ1-4; 8 bases match TRBD1. CDR1 SGHNT and CDR2 YYREEE come from the germline V gene (reference sequence). The CDR3 contains 15 residues. The junction had 7 bases not matched to a gene; V was cut back by 2 bases and J by 7 bases. CDR3 coding DNA: TGTGCCAGCAGCTTAGGACAGGGTACTGGTGAAAAACTGTTTTTT. Protein: CASSLGQGTGEKLFF.

This clone was seen repeatedly, ten times or more. The junction departs from germline at one end; a sequencing error may be responsible. J is TRBJ2-2 and V is TRBV12-3 or TRBV12-4, with 7 bases matching TRBD1. The length of the CDR3 is 16 residues. This CDR3 reads CASRRSTGASTRELFF. CDR3 nucleotide sequence: TGTGCCAGCAGAAGGAGCACAGGGGCGAGCACCCGGGAGCTGTTTTTT.

On this clone: Just one base apart from a much larger clone, this may be a read error. The rearrangement uses TRBV14 and TRBJ2-5; 9 bases match TRBD1. Trimming cost V 6 bases and J 4 bases; bases outside gene matches: 9. The CDR3 contains 15 residues. Germline values: CDR1 SGHDN, CDR2 FVKESK. The CDR3 loop is CASRLLGQGRETQYF. The CDR3 region has the DNA TGTGCCAGCAGACTTCTGGGACAGGGCCGAGAGACCCAGTACTTC.

By share, this clone ranks as medium-sized. The chain has TRBV6-1 and TRBJ2-2; 9 bases are shared with TRBD2. V gave up 10 bases and J gave up 1 base; unmatched junction bases: 10. CDR3 length: 16 amino acids. CDR1 and CDR2 from the germline V gene are MNHNS and SASEGT. The CDR3 DNA reads TGTGCCACCACTCTAGCGGGGTACCAGAACACCGGGGAGCTGTTTTTT. Protein sequence: CATTLAGYQNTGELFF.

The chain joins TRBV24-1 to TRBJ2-7, with 7 bases matching TRBD1. J gave up 1 base and V 2 bases, and 4 bases lay outside the gene matches. Per the germline V gene, CDR1 is KGHDR and CDR2 is SFDVKD. CDR3 length: 15 amino acids. Here the CDR3 DNA reads TGTGCCACCAGTGATTCCAGACAGGGATCCTACGAGCAGTACTTC. Translation: CATSDSRQGSYEQYF.

Judged by abundance, this clone is medium-sized. The chain couples TRBV20-1 to TRBJ1-1; D remains unclear. The germline V gene encodes CDR1 DFQATT and CDR2 SNEGSKA (reference sequence). CDR3 length: 12 residues. V lost 7 bases, J lost 1 base, and 10 bases lay in between. The CDR3 nucleotides are TGCAGTGTCCCCCGAGGGAACACTGAAGCTTTCTTT. Translation: CSVPRGNTEAFF.